What follows is one T cell receptor (beta chain) and its context. Its specific antigen is unknown. Base qualities are not recorded, but no much larger clone differs from it by a single base. Sequenced using an Illumina NovaSeq 6000. Using 5'RACE with constant-segment primers, TCRalpha and TCRbeta cDNA libraries were constructed, with sample barcodes and unique molecular identifiers added in the process. RNA was extracted from every sample with Trizol reagent. Libraries were amplified in two PCR steps, with a second sample barcode and Illumina TruSeq adapters added in the second step. Sequencing of the libraries was done on an Illumina NovaSeq, producing 2 x 150 bp paired-end reads. In the authors' own workflow: The reads were demultiplexed and collapsed into UMI-guided consensus sequences using migec v1.2.7. With mixcr v2.1.11, UMI consensuses were aligned to TRA and TRB V and J templates and assembled into clonotypes. A clonotype was counted as expanded or contracted only if both edgeR and NoisET called the change significant, with noise models trained on biological replicates. For edgeR calls, a false discovery rate-adjusted p below 0.01 and a log2 fold-change threshold of 1 were applied. As an exploratory analysis of dynamics, max-normalized trajectories of the 1000 most abundant clonotypes were examined by PCA with hierarchical clustering. The CD4 or CD8 phenotype of responding clones was assigned using the separately sequenced CD4+ and CD8+ repertoires. TCRdb itself trimmed the public reads at Q25 with fastp, ran MiXCR and retained productive beta chains. Records with the same CDR3 protein are collapsed into one entry carrying the most frequent genes and DNA. The authors' filters were not applied to this entry. The sample has approximately 570,000 distinct CDR3 sequences on record, approximately 19% of them singletons. The ten top clones hold more than 10% of the sample.

The CDR3 covers 19 residues, taking in both the cysteine and the phenylalanine. Of the read, only the CDR3 DNA is kept; its 57 bases are in frame from base 1. The CDR1 and CDR2 encoded by the germline V gene are KGHSH and LQKENI. V is reduced by 1 base and J by 1 base, leaving a spacing of 22 bases between them. The data derive from a study of T-cell memory formation after mild COVID-19 listed by TCRdb under 2021. Regarding the research as a whole: TCR sequence clusters from the two donors were found to be largely donor specific. In two donors, T-cell clones that expanded and contracted after mild COVID-19 were tracked by sequencing TCRalpha and TCRbeta repertoires over time. The cohort comprised two young, previously healthy adult volunteers, one female and one male. The investigation overall reported the following: Some responding clones were found in pre-infection memory, which suggests that pre-existing cross-reactive memory T cells took part in the SARS-CoV-2 response. Clones that contracted from day 15 to 85 showed balanced CD4/CD8 phenotypes, whereas a second wave of clones that expanded from day 15 to 37 leaned towards CD4+. SARS-CoV-2 specificity was not confirmed for the second-wave clones peaking on day 37. Contracting CD4+ clones appeared mostly in the CM and EM memory subsets, whereas CD8+ clones were enriched in EMRA. The study covered only a couple of mild cases, and larger cohorts including severe cases with pre-infection samples were considered necessary.

Ficoll-Paque density gradient centrifugation was used to isolate PBMCs. The sequence joins TRBV18 to TRBJ1-1; TRBD1 is perhaps the D gene, given 5 matching bases. Sequencing was carried out using PBMCs or a T cell subset sorted from them (not recorded which). This clonotype originated in an adult woman who had mild COVID-19 (a few samples of this study predate the infection). The sample titles of this study are shuffled in the database, so cell type and time point are left out; the donor was told from shared clones. The CDR3: CASSPLFTGSPTPNTEAFF. The DNA sequence reads TGTGCCAGCTCACCACTTTTCACAGGCTCTCCCACCCCGAACACTGAAGCTTTCTTT.